What follows are 28 T cell receptor beta chains derived from one specimen sequenced in a study of Ad26.COV2.S vaccination and SARS-CoV-2 variants. The treatment here: roughly 19 received Ad26.COV2.S at low or high dose, single or two shots; several received placebo; per-sample allocation not given. Samples analyzed were those drawn on day 63 after the first vaccine or placebo injection. Clones were read by immunoSEQ multiplex PCR, and TCRdb kept only the in-frame ones, dropping some. The profile covers about 480,000 clones, with roughly 87% appearing a single time and over 10% taken by the ten largest. The sample here was peripheral blood, taken in a trial of Ad26.COV2.S vaccine versus placebo. All receptors come from a person aged 18 to 59 who received the Ad26.COV2.S COVID-19 vaccine or a placebo.

The rearrangement uses TRBV3-1 (or the pseudogene TRBV3-2) and TRBJ2-1; D might be TRBD2 (5 bases). V was cut by 4 bases and J by 7 bases, with 11 bases left in between. The length of the CDR3 is 13 residues. Germline V gene data show CDR1 as LGHDT and CDR2 as YNNKEL (reference sequence). CDR3: CASSPLRGNEQFF. The CDR3 DNA reads as TGTGCCAGCAGCCCCCTCCGGGGAAATGAGCAGTTCTTC.

The chain has TRBV7-2 and TRBJ1-4; 8 bases align to TRBD1. Trimming took 0 bases from V and 7 from J; bases not matched to a gene: 4. The CDR3 loop spans 15 amino acids. Germline V gene lookup returns CDR1 SGHTA and CDR2 FQGNSA. The CDR3: CASSLAAGGLEKLFF. In DNA form, the CDR3 reads TGTGCCAGCAGCTTAGCGGCAGGGGGCCTTGAAAAACTGTTTTTT.

The V call is TRBV2, the J call TRBJ1-1; 7 bases map to TRBD1. There are 14 residues in the CDR3. In germline, CDR1 is SNHLY, CDR2 FYNNEI. CDR3 residues: CGVQGGLGNTEAFF. The CDR3 region has the DNA TGTGGGGTTCAGGGGGGCCTCGGGAACACTGAAGCTTTCTTT. Based on the CDR3 plus reference TRBV2 and TRBJ1-1, the full variable domain is EPEVTQTPSHQVTQMGQEVILRCVPISNHLYFYWYRQILGQKVEFLVSFYNNEISEKSEIFDDQFSVERPDGSNFTLKIRSTKLEDSAMYFCGVQGGLGNTEAFFGQGTRLTVV.

The V call is TRBV29-1, the J call TRBJ2-1; maybe TRBD2 (5 bases). Germline V gene sequence: CDR1 SQVTM, CDR2 ANQGSEA. Trimming stripped 4 bases from V and 5 bases from J, with 9 bases between. The CDR3 totals 12 residues. The CDR3 region is CSVGTGNNEQFF. CDR3 coding DNA: TGCAGCGTTGGGACTGGCAACAATGAGCAGTTCTTC.

The rearrangement uses TRBV5-1 and TRBJ2-6; 7 bases match TRBD2. J was trimmed by 0 bases and V by 3 bases; bases with no gene match: 15. Germline values: CDR1 SGHRS, CDR2 YFSETQ. This CDR3 is built from 20 residues. DNA for the CDR3: TGCGCCAGCAGCTATCCGCCCCTTTGGGAGGGGAGCTCTGGGGCCAACGTCCTGACTTTC. Residues: CASSYPPLWEGSSGANVLTF.

The rearrangement uses TRBV18 and TRBJ2-3; D perhaps matches TRBD2 (6 bases). CDR3 length equals 17 residues. Trimming took 3 bases from V and 5 from J, leaving 21 bases between them. Germline-derived CDR1 and CDR2 are KGHSH and LQKENI. The CDR3 reads CASSPLGSGVGGDTQYF. For the CDR3, the DNA is TGTGCCAGCTCACCCCTGGGGTCGGGGGTCGGCGGAGATACGCAGTATTTT.

This chain links TRBV6-5 with TRBJ2-1, with D perhaps being TRBD1 or TRBD2 (5 bases each). CDR1 is MNHEY and CDR2 is SVGAGI in the germline V gene. Trimming took off 6 bases at V and 6 bases at J, with 9 bases between the two ends. The CDR3 is 12 amino acids. The CDR3 sequence: CASRPGPNEQFF. CDR3 DNA sequence: TGTGCCAGCAGGCCGGGACCCAATGAGCAGTTCTTC.

CDR3 DNA: TGTGCCAGCAGCCCCGGGGAGTACGAGCAGTACTTC. Translating it yields CASSPGEYEQYF. This chain connects TRBV11-2 to TRBJ2-7; possible D gene TRBD2, 5 bases. V was pared by 5 bases and J by 4 bases, with 9 bases between. CDR1 is SGHAT and CDR2 is FQNNGV in the germline V gene. The CDR3 covers 12 residues.

The chain links TRBV7-2 to TRBJ1-6; D remains unclear. Per germline, CDR1 SGHTA and CDR2 FQGNSA. Deletions cut 2 bases from V and 8 bases from J, with 10 bases between. The CDR3 loop spans 14 amino acids. CDR3 amino acids: CASSLLVPYSPLHF. CDR3 DNA sequence: TGTGCCAGCAGCTTATTGGTGCCTTATTCACCCCTCCACTTT.

Remarks on this clone: One end of the junction varies from germline; a read error may be responsible. The gene calls are TRBV29-1 and TRBJ1-1; D might be TRBD1 (6 bases). Germline loops: CDR1 SQVTM, CDR2 ANQGSEA. The CDR3 has 14 residues. CDR3 amino acids: CGGTGTSLNTEAFF. The CDR3 coding sequence is TGTGGGGGAACCGGGACATCCCTAAACACTGAAGCTTTCTTT.

The rearrangement links TRBV10-3 to TRBJ2-7; TRBD2 agrees at 11 bases. The CDR3 loop spans 16 amino acids. Germline loops: CDR1 ENHRY, CDR2 SYGVKD. The ends lost 6 bases at V and 2 bases at J; junction bases unmatched: 9. CDR3 coding DNA: TGTGCCATCAGCGAGATAGCGGGAGGGCCTGCCTACGAGCAGTACTTC. Translation gives CAISEIAGGPAYEQYF.

The chain couples TRBV2 to TRBJ2-1; 8 positions agree with TRBD2. Germline V lookup: CDR1 SNHLY, CDR2 FYNNEI. The V and J ends lost 7 bases and 6 bases, in that order; junction bases with no gene match: 8. The CDR3 consists of 14 residues. The DNA for the CDR3 is TGTGCCAGCAACCCGGGACTAGAGGTCAATGAGCAGTTCTTC. Amino acid sequence: CASNPGLEVNEQFF.

The chain combines TRBV18 with TRBJ2-7; tentative D call: TRBD1 (5 bases). The ends were cut back, 4 bases at V and 3 bases at J, with 13 bases in the middle. Germline V lookup: CDR1 KGHSH, CDR2 LQKENI. This CDR3 has 14 residues. CDR3 residues: CASSLRQSFYEQYF. The CDR3 DNA reads TGTGCCAGCTCACTGCGACAGTCTTTCTACGAGCAGTACTTC.

The rearrangement joins TRBV28 to TRBJ1-1; unclear D gene. This CDR3 comprises 13 residues. The V gene's germline CDR1 is MDHEN and CDR2 SYDVKM. Trimming removed 8 bases from V and 0 bases from J, with 10 bases in between. This CDR3 is CASGDNMNTEAFF. CDR3 nucleotides: TGTGCCAGCGGCGATAATATGAACACTGAAGCTTTCTTT. Supplemented by reference TRBV28 and TRBJ1-1, the full variable domain reads DVKVTQSSRYLVKRTGEKVFLECVQDMDHENMFWYRQDPGLGLRLIYFSYDVKMKEKGDIPEGYSVSREKKERFSLILESASTNQTSMYLCASGDNMNTEAFFGQGTRLTVV.

The CDR3 sequence is CASGYGDGETQYF. The CDR3 nucleotides are TGTGCTAGTGGCTACGGGGACGGAGAGACCCAGTACTTC. The chain employs TRBV12-5 and TRBJ2-5, with D perhaps assigned TRBD1 or TRBD2 (5 bases each). Trimming took off 6 bases at V and 4 bases at J, with 12 bases between the two ends. Germline loops: CDR1 LGHNT, CDR2 FRNRAP. This CDR3 comprises 13 residues.

The rearrangement uses TRBV11-1 and TRBJ1-3, with D perhaps matching TRBD1 (5 bases). V was pared by 6 bases and J by 1 base, with 16 bases between. Germline V gene data show CDR1 as SGHAT and CDR2 as FQDESV (reference sequence). The CDR3 totals 16 residues. The DNA for the CDR3 is TGTGCCAGCAGTAATCGTGGGGACGAATCTGGAAACACCATATATTTT. This translates into CASSNRGDESGNTIYF.

The rearrangement links TRBV28 to TRBJ1-5; possibly TRBD1 for D (6 bases). The ends were cut back, 6 bases at V and 4 bases at J, with 19 bases in the middle. From germline, CDR1 is MDHEN and CDR2 SYDVKM. CDR3 size: 16 residues. The DNA for the CDR3 is TGTGCCAGCAGCTTTCCGAGGGGGGGTCTGAATCAGCCCCAGCATTTT. This gives the protein CASSFPRGGLNQPQHF.

This chain links TRBV19 with TRBJ1-1, with D possibly matching TRBD1 (6 bases). This CDR3 is built from 15 residues. Germline assignment: CDR1 LNHDA and CDR2 SQIVND (reference sequence). V shed 3 bases and J shed 5 bases, with 16 bases lying between them. The CDR3 region has the DNA TGTGCCAGTAGTATGGTCCCGGGGGCGCGTACTGAAGCTTTCTTT. The encoded protein is CASSMVPGARTEAFF.

V is TRBV6-2 or TRBV6-3 and J is TRBJ2-1; TRBD2 matches 10 bases. The germline gives CDR1 MNHEY, CDR2 SVGEGT. This CDR3 has 16 residues. V lost 2 bases to trimming and J lost 3 bases; unmatched junction nucleotides: 4. The CDR3: CASSYPSGRDYNEQFF. As DNA, the CDR3 is TGTGCCAGCAGTTACCCCAGCGGGAGGGACTACAATGAGCAGTTCTTC.

CDR3 sequence: CASGLQGVVTEAFF. The CDR3 DNA reads TGTGCCAGCGGCCTCCAGGGGGTTGTCACTGAAGCTTTCTTT. The V and J genes are TRBV28 and TRBJ1-1; 7 bases are a match to TRBD1. V lost 8 bases, J lost 4 bases, and 10 bases stayed unmatched. CDR1 and CDR2 from the germline V gene are MDHEN and SYDVKM. This CDR3 is 14 amino acids long.

This clone has only one observation. This sequence joins TRBV6-2 or TRBV6-3 and TRBJ1-5; TRBD1 is a possible D gene (6 bases). V was trimmed by 6 bases and J by 2 bases, leaving 14 bases between them. This CDR3 comprises 15 residues. The germline V gene has CDR1 MNHEY and CDR2 SVGEGT. DNA of the CDR3: TGTGCCAGCAGCCCCGGGGGGCATGGCAATCAGCCCCAGCATTTT. Its translation is CASSPGGHGNQPQHF.

The chain uses TRBV5-4 and TRBJ1-6; no definite D call. V was clipped by 0 bases and J by 0 bases, with 7 bases between them. The CDR3 has 16 amino acids. The germline CDR1 and CDR2 sequences are SGHNT and YYREEE (reference sequence). DNA for the CDR3: TGTGCCAGCAGCTTGGGGCCAGGCTCCTATAATTCACCCCTCCACTTT. Encoded protein: CASSLGPGSYNSPLHF.

The CDR3 protein is CASIQGGDTYTDTQYF. CDR3 DNA sequence: TGTGCCAGCATCCAAGGGGGGGACACATACACAGATACGCAGTATTTT. The J gene is TRBJ2-3, the V gene TRBV21-1; the table names TRBD2, a call not compared with the DNA. TRBV21-1 is recorded as a pseudogene. CDR3 length equals 16 residues.

The chain is built from TRBV12-5 and TRBJ2-3, with TRBD1 identical over 7 bases. With 4 bases clipped from V and 4 bases from J, the junction kept 5 bases outside the gene matches. Germline V gene sequence: CDR1 LGHNT, CDR2 FRNRAP. The CDR3 extends over 14 amino acids. The CDR3 DNA is TGTGCTAGTGGTTCTAGGGACAGAGCAGATACGCAGTATTTT. It encodes CASGSRDRADTQYF.

The V and J genes are TRBV9 and TRBJ1-2, with a weak D call TRBD1 (5 bases). Per the germline V gene, CDR1 is SGDLS and CDR2 is YYNGEE. The CDR3 length is 15 residues. V lost 0 bases and J lost 4, with 13 bases in between. The CDR3 DNA reads as TGTGCCAGCAGCGTAGGCCCGAGGGGAACCTATGGCTACACCTTC. Encoded protein: CASSVGPRGTYGYTF. Full variable domain (missing parts from reference TRBV9 and TRBJ1-2): DSGVTQTPKHLITATGQRVTLRCSPRSGDLSVYWYQQSLDQGLQFLIQYYNGEERAKGNILERFSAQQFPDLHSELNLSSLELGDSALYFCASSVGPRGTYGYTFGSGTRLTVV.

J is TRBJ2-5 and V is TRBV2; D remains unclear. CDR1 and CDR2 from the germline V gene are SNHLY and FYNNEI. V shed 3 bases and J shed 0 bases, with 8 bases lying between them. This CDR3 has 14 residues. CDR3 sequence (DNA): TGTGCCAGCAGTGAGGCGCAGTACCAAGAGACCCAGTACTTC. Translated: CASSEAQYQETQYF.

The chain employs TRBV20-1 and TRBJ2-6; D is unresolved. V lost 3 bases and J lost 2, with 14 bases in between. This CDR3 comprises 16 residues. In germline, CDR1 is DFQATT, CDR2 SNEGSKA (reference sequence). The CDR3 here is CSASDGQVPGANVLTF. DNA of the CDR3: TGCAGTGCTAGTGACGGCCAGGTGCCTGGGGCCAACGTCCTGACTTTC.

This chain uses TRBV9 with TRBJ2-3, with D uncertain. The CDR3 consists of 15 residues. V lost 1 base and J 9 bases, leaving 18 bases between the germline ends. CDR1 SGDLS and CDR2 YYNGEE come from the germline V gene. The CDR3 sequence: CASSVLDSQVGTQYF. As DNA, the CDR3 is TGTGCCAGCAGCGTATTGGATAGTCAGGTGGGCACGCAGTATTTT.